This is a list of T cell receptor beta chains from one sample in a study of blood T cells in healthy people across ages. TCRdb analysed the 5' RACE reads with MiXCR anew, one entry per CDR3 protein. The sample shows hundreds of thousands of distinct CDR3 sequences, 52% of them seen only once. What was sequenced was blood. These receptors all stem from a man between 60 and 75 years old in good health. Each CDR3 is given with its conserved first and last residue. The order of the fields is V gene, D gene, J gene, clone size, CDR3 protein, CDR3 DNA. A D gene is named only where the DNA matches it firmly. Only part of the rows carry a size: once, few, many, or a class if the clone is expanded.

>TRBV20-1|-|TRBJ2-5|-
CSARIWGAAQGSQYF
TGCAGTGCTAGAATCTGGGGCGCCGCCCAAGGGTCCCAGTACTTC
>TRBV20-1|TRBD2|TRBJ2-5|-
CSARDGGSGSLPETQYF
TGCAGTGCTAGAGATGGGGGTAGCGGGAGTTTGCCAGAGACCCAGTACTTC
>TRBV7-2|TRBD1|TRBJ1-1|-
CASSQQGPAFF
TGTGCCAGCAGTCAACAGGGGCCAGCTTTCTTT
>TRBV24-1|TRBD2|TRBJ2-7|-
CATSDPTSGNTYEQYF
TGTGCCACCAGTGACCCCACTAGCGGGAATACCTACGAGCAGTACTTC
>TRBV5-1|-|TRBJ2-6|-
CASSLTASSGANVLTF
TGCGCCAGCAGCTTGACGGCCAGCTCTGGGGCCAACGTCCTGACTTTC
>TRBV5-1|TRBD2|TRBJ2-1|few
CASSLALAGGYNEQFF
TGCGCCAGCAGCTTGGCCCTAGCGGGAGGATACAATGAGCAGTTCTTC
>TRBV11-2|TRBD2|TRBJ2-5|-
CASSAGTSSETQYF
TGTGCCAGCAGCGCCGGGACTAGCAGTGAGACCCAGTACTTC
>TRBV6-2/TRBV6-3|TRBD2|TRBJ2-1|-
CASSSPLGLAGGRDSEQFF
TGTGCCAGCAGTTCCCCTCTGGGACTAGCGGGAGGGCGTGACAGTGAGCAGTTCTTC
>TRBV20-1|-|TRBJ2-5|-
CSALQGGGTQETQYF
TGCAGTGCCCTCCAGGGGGGGGGTACCCAAGAGACCCAGTACTTC
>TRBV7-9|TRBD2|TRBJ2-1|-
CASSRTSGGANEQFF
TGTGCCAGCAGCCGGACTAGCGGGGGGGCGAATGAGCAGTTCTTC
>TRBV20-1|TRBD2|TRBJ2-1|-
CSAYPLTVSGGSYNEQFF
TGCAGTGCTTACCCTCTTACCGTTAGCGGGGGGTCCTACAATGAGCAGTTCTTC
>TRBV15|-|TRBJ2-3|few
CATSRDRTTDTQYF
TGTGCCACCAGCAGAGATCGAACTACCGATACGCAGTATTTT
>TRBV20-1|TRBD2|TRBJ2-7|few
CSAPSSERGVYEQYF
TGCAGTGCCCCGAGTTCGGAGCGGGGAGTCTACGAGCAGTACTTC
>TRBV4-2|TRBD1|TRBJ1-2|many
CASSDGTGGASGGYTF
TGTGCCAGCAGCGACGGGACAGGGGGCGCGTCGGGCGGCTACACCTTC
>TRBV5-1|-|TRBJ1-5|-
CASSLAGDSNQPQHF
TGCGCCAGCAGCTTGGCCGGAGATAGCAATCAGCCCCAGCATTTT
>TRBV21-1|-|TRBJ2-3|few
CASSKGGTTPDTQYF
TGTGCCAGCAGCAAGGGGGGGACTACCCCAGATACGCAGTATTTT
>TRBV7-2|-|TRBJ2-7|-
CASSPTWSSYEQYF
TGTGCCAGCAGCCCGACATGGAGCTCCTACGAGCAGTACTTC
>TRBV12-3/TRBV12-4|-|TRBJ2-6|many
CASSLSSGANVLTF
TGTGCCAGCAGTTTAAGCTCTGGGGCCAACGTCCTGACTTTC
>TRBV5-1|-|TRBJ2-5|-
CASSLAAGVQETQYF
TGCGCCAGCAGCTTGGCGGCGGGCGTCCAAGAGACCCAGTACTTC
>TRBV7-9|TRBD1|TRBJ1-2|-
CASIRTGGGGGYTF
TGTGCCAGCATCAGGACAGGGGGCGGTGGGGGCTACACCTTC
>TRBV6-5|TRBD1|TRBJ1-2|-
CASSDRGLGNYGYTF
TGTGCCAGCAGCGACAGGGGGCTGGGGAACTATGGCTACACCTTC